The clone carrying this TCR beta chain was seen only once. The data were produced by immunoSEQ multiplex PCR, yet TCRdb's version contains in-frame clones alone and is incomplete. The sample lists hundreds of thousands of clones; 65% to 85% were seen once. The data originate from a study of blood T cell repertoires in COVID-19. Germline V gene data show CDR1 as SNHLY and CDR2 as FYNNEI. Trimming cost V 11 bases and J 4 bases; bases outside gene matches: 3. This CDR3 is 11 amino acids long. The chain combines TRBV2 with TRBJ2-3, with 7 bases fitting TRBD2. The TCR comes from a woman in her 50s with acute or convalescent COVID-19. Source material: peripheral blood. The CDR3 loop is CAARGADTQYF. CDR3 sequence (DNA): TGTGCCGCCCGGGGGGCAGATACGCAGTATTTT. The variable domain in full, with the rest retrieved from reference TRBV2 and TRBJ2-3, is EPEVTQTPSHQVTQMGQEVILRCVPISNHLYFYWYRQILGQKVEFLVSFYNNEISEKSEIFDDQFSVERPDGSNFTLKIRSTKLEDSAMYFCAARGADTQYFGPGTRLTVL.